These 26 T cell receptor beta chains originate from one sample sequenced in a study of PD-1 blockade in classical Hodgkin lymphoma. Following autologous stem cell transplantation, relapse occurred in every patient, and exposure to brentuximab vedotin varied. Sequencing was performed with immunoSEQ multiplex PCR; in TCRdb, only in-frame clones are kept and a portion is missing. Of about 100,000 clones in the sample, approximately 90% were seen once. The source material was peripheral blood mononuclear cells (PBMCs), sampled before the second cycle of nivolumab. These receptors all stem from a human donor with classical Hodgkin lymphoma.

For the CDR3, the DNA is TGTGCCAGCTCCCCGCTCCGGGACAGGGGAGATTACGAGCAGTACTTC. Translating it yields CASSPLRDRGDYEQYF. This chain connects TRBV28 to TRBJ2-7; TRBD1 matches at 10 bases. The V and J ends lost 8 bases and 4 bases, in that order; junction bases with no gene match: 14. The germline V gene has CDR1 MDHEN and CDR2 SYDVKM. The CDR3 has 16 residues.

The chain uses TRBV5-1 and TRBJ1-3; a possible D gene is TRBD1 (6 bases). This CDR3 has 14 residues. Germline V CDR1 and CDR2: SGHRS, YFSETQ. The ends were cut back, 3 bases at V and 4 bases at J, with 11 bases in the middle. The CDR3 DNA reads TGCGCCAGCAGCTCTCAGACAGGCGGAAACACCATATATTTT. Translating it yields CASSSQTGGNTIYF.

This sequence joins TRBV7-6 and TRBJ1-1; D is possibly TRBD1 (6 bases). There are 18 residues in the CDR3. The germline V gene encodes CDR1 SGHVS and CDR2 FNYEAQ. The V end lost 1 base, the J end lost 0 bases, and 18 bases lay between the germline ends. In DNA, the CDR3 is TGTGCCAGCAGCTTAGAGGGGGGGCTGGTTAATATGAACACTGAAGCTTTCTTT. Translating it yields CASSLEGGLVNMNTEAFF.

CDR3 coding DNA: TGTGCCAGCTCACCACCGGACAGGGTATTAACCGGGGAGCTGTTTTTT. It codes for CASSPPDRVLTGELFF. This chain connects TRBV18 to TRBJ2-2, with TRBD1 identical over 8 bases. The trim removed 0 bases at V and 5 bases at J, leaving 5 bases unmatched. Looked up from germline, CDR1 is KGHSH and CDR2 is LQKENI. CDR3 length equals 16 residues.

This clone occurred once. V and J are TRBV25-1 and TRBJ2-7, with D maybe TRBD2 (6 bases). V was shortened by 1 base and J by 4 bases, with 20 bases between the two germline ends. This CDR3 comprises 17 residues. Looked up from germline, CDR1 is MGHDK and CDR2 is SYGVNS. The CDR3 DNA is TGTGCCAGCAGTGAATGGCGGGCGGGGAACGAAGAGTACGAGCAGTACTTC. Its protein is CASSEWRAGNEEYEQYF.

V and J are TRBV14 and TRBJ2-1; perhaps TRBD2 as D (6 bases). The CDR3 runs 15 residues. CDR1 SGHDN and CDR2 FVKESK come from the germline V gene. The V and J ends lost 5 bases and 2 bases respectively, with 13 bases between them. The CDR3: CASSVRDSAYNEQFF. The DNA for the CDR3 is TGTGCCAGCAGCGTCCGGGACTCCGCCTACAATGAGCAGTTCTTC.

The chain has TRBV27 and TRBJ1-1; 10 bases are shared with TRBD1. CDR3 length equals 14 residues. Trimming cost V 6 bases and J 4 bases; bases outside gene matches: 5. Germline V gene lookup returns CDR1 MNHEY and CDR2 SMNVEV (reference sequence). CDR3 DNA: TGTGCCAGCAGCCGGACAGGGGGATTCACTGAAGCTTTCTTT. This codes for CASSRTGGFTEAFF.

The V call is TRBV12-5, the J call TRBJ2-2, with D possibly being TRBD2 (5 bases). V was pared by 2 bases and J by 7 bases, with 14 bases between. Per the germline V gene, CDR1 is LGHNT and CDR2 is FRNRAP. The length of the CDR3 is 15 residues. The CDR3 region is CASGLRTPRGGELFF. The DNA for the CDR3 is TGTGCTAGTGGTTTGCGGACTCCCCGAGGCGGGGAGCTGTTTTTT.

This sequence joins TRBV11-3 and TRBJ1-2; no clear D. This CDR3 is 12 amino acids long. V was clipped by 5 bases and J by 3 bases, with 7 bases between them. The V gene's germline CDR1 is SGHNT and CDR2 YENEEA. CDR3 protein: CASSQTDYGYTF. DNA for the CDR3: TGTGCCAGCAGCCAGACGGACTATGGCTACACCTTC. Using reference TRBV11-3 and TRBJ1-2 for the parts outside the CDR3, the full variable domain is EAGVVQSPRYKIIEKKQPVAFWCNPISGHNTLYWYLQNLGQGPELLIRYENEEAVDDSQLPKDRFSAERLKGVDSTLKIQPAELGDSAVYLCASSQTDYGYTFGSGTRLTVV.

The genes are TRBV6-1 and TRBJ2-2; 8 nucleotides match TRBD1. Germline V gene data show CDR1 as MNHNS and CDR2 as SASEGT. V dropped 8 bases and J dropped 5; count of bases not matched to a gene: 10. This CDR3 comprises 15 residues. CDR3 sequence: CASERVTGVTGELFF. CDR3 DNA: TGTGCCAGCGAACGAGTGACAGGGGTGACCGGGGAGCTGTTTTTT.

A note on this clone: This specimen includes other DNA sequences encoding the same CDR3. The V call is TRBV5-1, the J call TRBJ1-1; a possible D gene is TRBD1 (5 bases). The CDR3 loop spans 13 amino acids. The germline CDR1 and CDR2 sequences are SGHRS and YFSETQ. The ends were cut back, 2 bases at V and 5 bases at J, with 10 bases in the middle. The CDR3 DNA reads TGCGCCAGCAGCTTAAGGGGTGGGACTGAAGCTTTCTTT. Its translation: CASSLRGGTEAFF.

CDR3 nucleotide sequence: TGTGCCAGCAGCGTAGGTCCCACACAATCCTACGAGCAGTACTTC. Translating gives CASSVGPTQSYEQYF. This chain links TRBV9 with TRBJ2-7; D not resolved. Deletions cut 0 bases from V and 1 base from J, with 11 bases between. This CDR3 is built from 15 residues. Germline-derived CDR1 and CDR2 are SGDLS and YYNGEE.

The rearrangement joins TRBV7-8 to TRBJ2-3, with D tentatively TRBD2 (6 bases). CDR3 length: 12 residues. V lost 1 base, J lost 13 bases, and 12 bases lay in between. The germline CDR1 and CDR2 sequences are SGHVS and FQNEAQ. The CDR3 protein is CASSLGGVLEYF. In DNA, the CDR3 is TGTGCCAGCAGCTTAGGGGGGGTCCTGGAGTATTTT.

Relative to its sample, this clone is medium-sized. A read error is likely, as this CDR3 ends without the conserved phenylalanine or tryptophan. The DNA is left out, because the CDR3 cannot be placed on it with certainty; the CDR3 is given as TCRdb lists it. V and J are TRBV2 and TRBJ1-6; TRBD1 is taken as the D call from the table, unchecked against the DNA. The CDR3 numbers 13 amino acids, ends counted. Germline lookup yields CDR1 SNHLY and CDR2 FYNNEI. The CDR3 reads CASTGISIREQDV.

The CDR3 DNA follows: TGTGCCAGCAGCCTACTGGGCACCCCTGCTGGCTACACCTTC. The encoded protein is CASSLLGTPAGYTF. The chain employs TRBV7-8 and TRBJ1-2; unclear D gene. The germline V gene has CDR1 SGHVS and CDR2 FQNEAQ. The CDR3 length is 14 residues. With 5 bases removed from V and 7 bases from J, the gap between germline ends came to 17 bases.

This clone showed up just a few times. The genes are TRBV11-2 and TRBJ2-4; TRBD1 matches 9 bases. CDR1 is SGHAT, CDR2 FQNNGV, per germline. This CDR3 is built from 16 residues. V lost 5 bases to trimming and J lost 1 base; unmatched junction nucleotides: 6. DNA for the CDR3: TGTGCCAGCAGCCATGGACAGGGGACGGCCAAAAACATTCAGTACTTC. This encodes CASSHGQGTAKNIQYF.

The chain couples TRBV2 to TRBJ2-5, with D hard to call. Germline CDR1 and CDR2: SNHLY and FYNNEI. The CDR3 extends over 13 amino acids. V lost 2 bases, J lost 2 bases, and 6 bases lay in between. As DNA, the CDR3 is TGTGCCAGCAGTGAAATAGTTCAAGAGACCCAGTACTTC. Translation gives CASSEIVQETQYF.

This clone was seen just once. The V call is TRBV18, the J call TRBJ1-4; 9 bases fit TRBD1. The CDR3 has 15 amino acids. V was pared by 1 base and J by 4 bases, with 1 base of the junction left unmatched. Germline CDR1 is KGHSH and CDR2 is LQKENI. This CDR3 reads CASSPRTGDNEKLFF. The CDR3 coding sequence is TGTGCCAGCTCACCACGGACAGGGGATAATGAAAAACTGTTTTTT. The whole variable domain, remainder taken from reference TRBV18 and TRBJ1-4, is NAGVMQNPRHLVRRRGQEARLRCSPMKGHSHVYWYRQLPEEGLKFMVYLQKENIIDESGMPKERFSAEFPKEGPSILRIQQVVRGDSAAYFCASSPRTGDNEKLFFGSGTQLSVL.

The chain combines TRBV7-8 with TRBJ2-2; no definite D call. The CDR3 has 14 residues. Trimming removed 4 bases from V and 1 base from J, with 7 bases in between. The V gene's germline CDR1 is SGHVS and CDR2 FQNEAQ. CDR3 in amino acids: CASSYLGNTGELFF. Here the CDR3 DNA reads TGTGCCAGCAGCTACCTGGGGAACACCGGGGAGCTGTTTTTT.

This chain connects TRBV5-1 to TRBJ1-3, with D possibly matching TRBD1 (5 bases). V was cut by 5 bases and J by 0 bases, with 12 bases left in between. The CDR3 length is 15 residues. Germline lookup yields CDR1 SGHRS and CDR2 YFSETQ. This chain's CDR3 is CASSRTDNSGNTIYF. The CDR3 nucleotides are TGCGCCAGCAGTCGGACGGACAACTCTGGAAACACCATATATTTT.

The gene calls are TRBV18 and TRBJ1-1, with D possibly being TRBD1 (5 bases). Germline values: CDR1 KGHSH, CDR2 LQKENI. The CDR3 has 13 residues. V shed 4 bases and J shed 3 bases, with 9 bases lying between them. The CDR3 nucleotides are TGTGCCAGCTCACGGGGCAGGGACACTGAAGCTTTCTTT. The encoded protein is CASSRGRDTEAFF.

This clone was seen just once. The chain has TRBV15 and TRBJ2-3; tentative D call: TRBD2 (5 bases). Per the germline V gene, CDR1 is LNHNV and CDR2 is YYDKDF (reference sequence). The CDR3 spans 13 residues. With 5 bases removed from V and 7 bases from J, the gap between germline ends came to 13 bases. Here the CDR3 reads CATSGFRLYTQYF. The CDR3 coding sequence is TGTGCCACCAGCGGATTCCGACTATATACGCAGTATTTT.

This clone has only a few counts. This rearrangement joins TRBV7-2 to TRBJ2-1, with 7 bases matching TRBD1. The V gene end was trimmed by 8 bases and the J gene end by 1 base; junction bases not matched to a gene: 8. The CDR3 extends over 15 amino acids. Looked up from germline, CDR1 is SGHTA and CDR2 is FQGNSA. In nucleotides, the CDR3 is TGTGCCAGCCGTGACAGGGAAGGGTCCTACAATGAGCAGTTCTTC. It specifies CASRDREGSYNEQFF.

V gene TRBV7-2 combines with J gene TRBJ2-1; D unclear. Germline V CDR1 and CDR2: SGHTA, FQGNSA. The CDR3 length is 14 residues. V shed 3 bases and J shed 8 bases, with 14 bases lying between them. In DNA, the CDR3 is TGTGCCAGCAGCTTGTCTCGAGAGTGGGATGAGCAGTTCTTC. Protein product: CASSLSREWDEQFF.

The chain joins TRBV19 to TRBJ2-2; tentatively, D is TRBD1 (6 bases). Germline values: CDR1 LNHDA, CDR2 SQIVND (reference sequence). The CDR3 has 15 residues. Trimming removed 7 bases from V and 0 bases from J, with 12 bases in between. The CDR3 sequence: CASKWGQANTGELFF. CDR3 nucleotides: TGTGCCAGTAAATGGGGGCAAGCGAACACCGGGGAGCTGTTTTTT.

The V and J genes are TRBV6-1 and TRBJ1-1; no firm D call. The CDR3 spans 13 residues. Germline lookup yields CDR1 MNHNS and CDR2 SASEGT. Trimming stripped 7 bases from V and 1 base from J, with 10 bases between. CDR3 bases: TGTGCCAGCACCCGAACGGGGAACACTGAAGCTTTCTTT. Translated, it gives CASTRTGNTEAFF.